The 9 T cell receptor beta chains presented below share a single source sample, sequenced in a study of T cells after yellow fever vaccination. TCRdb fed the 5' RACE reads into MiXCR, producing one record per CDR3 protein. The sample lists approximately 450,000 distinct CDR3 sequences, around a sixth seen once, with around 17% in the top ten. Material: PBMCs, obtained before the yellow fever booster vaccination. These receptors all come from a man aged 18 to 29 who received the YFV17D yellow fever vaccine.

This clonotype was found a few times. The V gene is TRBV15, the J gene TRBJ2-3, with D tentatively TRBD2 (5 bases). The CDR3 is 14 residues long. Germline V gene data show CDR1 as LNHNV and CDR2 as YYDKDF (reference sequence). The V end was cut by 4 bases, the J end by 6 bases, with 14 bases between. CDR3 bases: TGTGCCACCAGCACACGTCCGATAGCGGATACGCAGTATTTT. Amino acids: CATSTRPIADTQYF.

The J gene is TRBJ2-5, the V gene TRBV4-1; D may be TRBD1 or TRBD2 (5 bases each). Germline V gene data show CDR1 as MGHRA and CDR2 as YSYEKL. The CDR3 consists of 16 residues. Deletions cut 4 bases from V and 5 bases from J, with 20 bases between. The CDR3 here is CASSLRDAQGQETQYF. The CDR3 DNA reads as TGCGCCAGCAGCCTCCGGGACGCCCAAGGCCAGGAGACCCAGTACTTC.

V and J are TRBV18 and TRBJ2-2; unclear D gene. The CDR3 is 14 residues long. Trimming cost V 2 bases and J 4 bases, with 8 bases left between them. The germline CDR1 and CDR2 sequences are KGHSH and LQKENI. The CDR3 nucleotides are TGTGCCAGCTCACCAAGTCCGACCACCGGGGAGCTGTTTTTT. Residues: CASSPSPTTGELFF.

The chain employs TRBV7-3 and TRBJ1-1; 8 bases map to TRBD1. V shed 4 bases, J shed 5 bases, and the junction held 6 bases outside the gene matches. CDR3 size: 14 residues. Germline V CDR1 and CDR2: SGHTA, FQGTGA. The CDR3 spells CASSSQGARTEAFF. The CDR3 nucleotides are TGTGCCAGCAGCTCCCAGGGGGCCAGGACTGAAGCTTTCTTT.

This clonotype appeared many times. V is TRBV7-9 and J is TRBJ1-2; 7 bases are a match to TRBD1. This CDR3 comprises 14 residues. Germline CDR1 reads SEHNR; CDR2 reads FQNEAQ (reference sequence). The ends lost 0 bases at V and 8 bases at J; junction bases unmatched: 6. CDR3 sequence reads: CASSLAGQPRGYTF. The CDR3 nucleotides are TGTGCCAGCAGCTTAGCGGGACAGCCGAGAGGCTACACCTTC.

This sequence joins TRBV12-3 or TRBV12-4 and TRBJ1-2, with 10 bases matching TRBD1. The CDR3 is made up of 15 amino acids. With 7 bases clipped from V and 4 bases from J, the junction kept 9 bases outside the gene matches. This CDR3 reads CASTFPGQGTYGYTF. The CDR3 DNA is TGTGCCAGCACCTTCCCGGGACAGGGGACCTATGGCTACACCTTC.

The sample holds many counts of this clonotype. The chain is built from TRBV5-1 and TRBJ1-1; 10 bases fit TRBD1. The CDR3 contains 15 residues. Germline assignment: CDR1 SGHRS and CDR2 YFSETQ. The V gene end was trimmed by 4 bases and the J gene end by 0 bases; junction bases not matched to a gene: 3. CDR3 amino acids: CASSPGQGLNTEAFF. The CDR3 DNA reads as TGCGCCAGCAGCCCGGGACAGGGGCTGAACACTGAAGCTTTCTTT. Looking up the rest from reference TRBV5-1 and TRBJ1-1 gives the full variable domain: KAGVTQTPRYLIKTRGQQVTLSCSPISGHRSVSWYQQTPGQGLQFLFEYFSETQRNKGNFPGRFSGRQFSNSRSEMNVSTLELGDSALYLCASSPGQGLNTEAFFGQGTRLTVV.

This clonotype was seen at least ten times. The gene calls are TRBV6-2 or TRBV6-3 and TRBJ2-1; D unclear. Germline CDR1 reads MNHEY; CDR2 reads SVGEGT. The CDR3 is 12 amino acids. V gave up 2 bases and J gave up 5 bases, with 4 bases separating them. For the CDR3, the DNA is TGTGCCAGCAGTTACCCCCACAATGAGCAGTTCTTC. Encoded protein: CASSYPHNEQFF.

The rearrangement links TRBV12-3 or TRBV12-4 to TRBJ2-1; no definite D call. V was cut by 3 bases and J by 7 bases, with 7 bases left in between. The CDR3 has 12 residues. The CDR3: CASSFSGNEQFF. Here the CDR3 DNA reads TGTGCCAGCAGTTTTAGTGGGAATGAGCAGTTCTTC.